This T cell receptor (beta chain) was recovered during a study of neurological immune-mediated disorders. This clonotype appeared many times. Germline V gene sequence: CDR1 DFQATT, CDR2 SNEGSKA (reference sequence). The CDR3 consists of 14 residues. With 3 bases clipped from V and 0 bases from J, the junction kept 3 bases outside the gene matches. TCRdb reanalysed the 5' RACE reads using MiXCR and keeps one entry per CDR3 protein. The sample lists 45,000 to 65,000 distinct CDR3 sequences, more than 4% occurring once. Sequencing was performed on PBMCs. This chain uses TRBV20-1 with TRBJ2-7; 9 nucleotides align to TRBD2. The clonotype originates from a man in his forties or fifties with multiple sclerosis. The CDR3 DNA follows: TGCAGTGCTAGGAAACTAGCGGGCTCCTACGAGCAGTACTTC. This codes for CSARKLAGSYEQYF.